The T cell receptor beta chain under discussion was sequenced for a study of spatial heterogeneity in lung cancer. Study summary: As counted in raw reads, each unique TCR and UMI combination appeared more than ten times on average.

The CDR3 extends over 13 amino acids. Trimming cost V 6 bases and J 4 bases; bases outside gene matches: 8. Germline V gene lookup returns CDR1 DFQATT and CDR2 SNEGSKA (reference sequence). Time point noted: sample taken at primary tumor resection. Without sorting, whole RNA was sequenced from tumor, nontumor lung or frozen PBMC. Donors were around 70 untreated early-stage non-small cell lung cancer patients. Findings and caveats of the study: More often at tumor resection than at routine follow-up, ubiquitous expanded tumor TCRs were detected in the blood.

All TCR cDNA molecules were individually tagged with a unique molecular identifier. TCRdb itself ran the 5' RACE reads through MiXCR, one entry per CDR3 protein. The sample has around 45,000 distinct CDR3 sequences, approximately 12% seen once; the top ten hold roughly 40%. This clonotype was found many times. Its antigen remains unknown. Sequenced material: PBMCs, taken at surgery. The chain is built from TRBV20-1 and TRBJ1-1, with TRBD1 identical over 7 bases. This TCR was recovered from a female donor with early-stage non-small cell lung cancer. The CDR3 reads CSADTGEATEAFF. The CDR3 bases are TGCAGTGCAGACACAGGGGAGGCCACTGAAGCTTTCTTT.